This is a list of T cell receptor beta chains from one sample in a study of response to subunit inactivated influenza vaccine. TCRdb redid the calling of the RT-PCR reads with MiXCR, one entry per CDR3 protein. The repertoire consists of 250,000 to 350,000 distinct CDR3 sequences, with 22% occurring once and the leading ten covering 10%. The sample was PBMCs from blood, taken around 22 months after vaccination. Every receptor here comes from a man between 50 and 75 years old who received an inactivated influenza vaccine. Both conserved end residues are trimmed from each CDR3. Each record gives: CDR3 protein, CDR3 length, V gene, J gene.

CDR3aa: ASSEVGTEFSYEQY; len: 14; v_gene: TRBV2; j_gene: TRBJ2-7
CDR3aa: ASSPRTGNYEQY; len: 12; v_gene: TRBV11-1; j_gene: TRBJ2-7
CDR3aa: ASSSGLAGFIELTDTQY; len: 17; v_gene: TRBV5-1; j_gene: TRBJ2-3
CDR3aa: ASRYTPRENTEAF; len: 13; v_gene: TRBV4-1; j_gene: TRBJ1-1
CDR3aa: ASSHTGGLGGREQF; len: 14; v_gene: TRBV4-3; j_gene: TRBJ2-1
CDR3aa: ASSQDSWADTQY; len: 12; v_gene: TRBV4-2; j_gene: TRBJ2-3
CDR3aa: ASSEGVGQPQH; len: 11; v_gene: TRBV12-3/TRBV12-4; j_gene: TRBJ1-5
CDR3aa: ASSLGNEAF; len: 9; v_gene: TRBV19; j_gene: TRBJ1-1
CDR3aa: ASSRGGIGNYGYT; len: 13; v_gene: TRBV6-2/TRBV6-3; j_gene: TRBJ1-2
CDR3aa: AINNGDSGYT; len: 10; v_gene: TRBV10-3; j_gene: TRBJ1-2